One sample yielded the 20 T cell receptor beta chains listed below, sequenced in a study of blood T cells in healthy people across ages. A second PCR of about 7 to 12 cycles used a sample-barcoded 5' primer and a J-beta primer mix. TCRdb re-derived calls from the 5' RACE reads in MiXCR, one entry per CDR3 protein. The sample yields some 1.8 million distinct CDR3 sequences, roughly two fifths seen once. Sequenced: blood. The receptors were gathered from a human donor in good health.

The genes are TRBV15 and TRBJ2-7, with D perhaps TRBD1 or TRBD2 (5 bases each). Germline V gene lookup returns CDR1 LNHNV and CDR2 YYDKDF (reference sequence). The CDR3 has 15 residues. Trimming left V 0 bases short and J 4 bases short, with 13 bases between. DNA of the CDR3: TGTGCCACCAGCAGAGAATCCGGGACGTATTACGAGCAGTACTTC. It is translated as CATSRESGTYYEQYF.

The chain links TRBV11-2 to TRBJ1-2, with D maybe TRBD1 (5 bases). The CDR3 extends over 15 amino acids. Germline V gives CDR1 SGHAT, CDR2 FQNNGV. V lost 0 bases to trimming and J lost 8 bases, with 16 bases between them. CDR3 loop: CASSLDLISQGGYTF. The CDR3 DNA is TGTGCCAGCAGCTTAGATCTTATCTCGCAGGGAGGCTACACCTTC.

V is TRBV4-3 and J is TRBJ2-4; TRBD2 aligns across 7 bases. Germline trimming cut 0 bases from V and 13 bases from J; bases unmatched to any gene: 12. CDR1 is LGHNA, CDR2 YSLEER, per germline. CDR3 length: 15 amino acids. CDR3 in amino acids: CASSQDETHRGEQYF. In nucleotides, the CDR3 is TGCGCCAGCAGCCAAGATGAGACCCATCGGGGGGAGCAGTACTTC.

This clonotype showed up just a few times. The J gene is TRBJ2-7, the V gene TRBV20-1, with 10 bases that match TRBD1. The CDR3 contains 14 residues. Unmatched junction bases numbered 4, after V lost 5 bases and J lost 0 bases. Germline V gene sequence: CDR1 DFQATT, CDR2 SNEGSKA (reference sequence). CDR3: CSARQGASSYEQYF. The DNA of the CDR3 is TGCAGTGCTCGACAGGGGGCGAGCTCCTACGAGCAGTACTTC.

Details on this clonotype: A read error may produce the germline difference seen at one junction end. The CDR3 protein is CASSLGQRNTEAFF. The CDR3, as DNA: TGTGCCAGCAGCTTGGGACAGAGGAACACTGAAGCTTTCTTT. This rearrangement joins TRBV5-1 to TRBJ1-1; 7 bases match TRBD1. The length of the CDR3 is 14 residues. Germline loops: CDR1 SGHRS, CDR2 YFSETQ.

The genes are TRBV3-1 and TRBJ2-1, with 12 bases aligning to TRBD2. The CDR3 runs 16 residues. Per the germline V gene, CDR1 is LGHDT and CDR2 is YNNKEL (reference sequence). V dropped 1 base and J dropped 4; count of bases not matched to a gene: 2. DNA for the CDR3: TGTGCCAGCAGCCAAGTAACTAGCGGGGGGTACAATGAGCAGTTCTTC. Translating gives CASSQVTSGGYNEQFF.

The rearrangement links TRBV4-1 to TRBJ2-2; possibly TRBD1 for D (6 bases). Germline V gene lookup returns CDR1 MGHRA and CDR2 YSYEKL. Trimming pared 0 bases from V and 6 bases from J, leaving 20 bases between. This CDR3 is 18 amino acids long. The CDR3 DNA reads TGCGCCAGCAGCCAAGATATCGCGCCAGGGGTCAAGTCCGGGGAGCTGTTTTTT. This sequence encodes CASSQDIAPGVKSGELFF.

The chain uses TRBV20-1 and TRBJ2-3; weak D call: TRBD1 (5 bases). Trimming stripped 4 bases from V and 6 bases from J, with 26 bases between. This CDR3 comprises 17 residues. The germline V gene has CDR1 DFQATT and CDR2 SNEGSKA (reference sequence). CDR3 bases: TGCAGTGCTAACCGCCGGAAGACAGAAGACGTCGGGGATACGCAGTATTTT. It yields the protein CSANRRKTEDVGDTQYF.

The rearrangement uses TRBV5-5 and TRBJ1-5, with D possibly TRBD1 on 5 matching bases. The CDR3 has 15 residues. Trimming took 0 bases from V and 5 from J, leaving 12 bases between them. The V gene's germline CDR1 is SGHKS and CDR2 YYEKEE (reference sequence). CDR3 sequence: CASSLAPGPHQPQHF. CDR3 bases: TGTGCCAGCAGCTTGGCCCCGGGACCCCATCAGCCCCAGCATTTT.

About this clonotype itself: The junction and the germline gene differ at one end; a read error may be behind it. The rearrangement uses TRBV7-6 and TRBJ2-2; TRBD1 matches 7 bases. This CDR3 has 17 amino acids. CDR1 is SGHVS, CDR2 FNYEAQ, per germline. This chain's CDR3 is CASSWGITTGSTGELFF. The CDR3 DNA follows: TGTGCTAGCAGCTGGGGGATAACGACAGGGTCCACCGGGGAGCTGTTTTTT. Based on the CDR3 plus reference TRBV7-6 and TRBJ2-2, the full variable domain is GAGVSQSPRYKVTKRGQDVALRCDPISGHVSLYWYRQALGQGPEFLTYFNYEAQQDKSGLPNDRFSAERPEGSISTLTIQRTEQRDSAMYRCASSWGITTGSTGELFFGEGSRLTVL.

The rearrangement joins TRBV2 to TRBJ1-2; unclear D gene. CDR3 length equals 14 residues. Germline assignment: CDR1 SNHLY and CDR2 FYNNEI. Between the trimmed V and J ends, which lost 0 bases and 4 bases, there was a span of 9 bases. The CDR3 here is CASSEALPGYGYTF. The DNA of the CDR3 is TGTGCCAGCAGTGAAGCGCTTCCCGGCTATGGCTACACCTTC. Drawing the rest from reference TRBV2 and TRBJ1-2, the complete variable domain is EPEVTQTPSHQVTQMGQEVILRCVPISNHLYFYWYRQILGQKVEFLVSFYNNEISEKSEIFDDQFSVERPDGSNFTLKIRSTKLEDSAMYFCASSEALPGYGYTFGSGTRLTVV.

The V gene is TRBV7-2, the J gene TRBJ2-4; TRBD1 matches 8 bases. J was trimmed by 3 bases and V by 2 bases; bases with no gene match: 6. The CDR3 has 16 amino acids. Germline V gene sequence: CDR1 SGHTA, CDR2 FQGNSA. The CDR3 bases are TGTGCCAGCAGCTTACAGGCAGGGGGCGGCAAAAACATTCAGTACTTC. It specifies CASSLQAGGGKNIQYF.

This clonotype was recorded once. The J gene is TRBJ2-5, the V gene TRBV27; a weak D match, TRBD2 (6 bases). The DNA end lines up better with TRBJ2-7; the J call may be wrong. The germline V gene has CDR1 MNHEY and CDR2 SMNVEV (reference sequence). The length of the CDR3 is 12 residues. DNA for the CDR3: TGTGCCAGCCAAGGGGAGGAGGACGAGCAGTACTTC. Amino acid sequence: CASQGEEDEQYF.

This clonotype occurred many times. This chain uses TRBV5-1 with TRBJ2-3; D is undetermined. V gave up 0 bases and J gave up 2 bases, with 10 bases separating them. This CDR3 spans 15 amino acids. In germline, CDR1 is SGHRS, CDR2 YFSETQ. Here the CDR3 DNA reads TGCGCCAGCAGCTTGGCCCCGGTCAACACAGATACGCAGTATTTT. Translated, it gives CASSLAPVNTDTQYF. The full variable domain, in which reference TRBV5-1 and TRBJ2-3 provide the parts outside the CDR3, is KAGVTQTPRYLIKTRGQQVTLSCSPISGHRSVSWYQQTPGQGLQFLFEYFSETQRNKGNFPGRFSGRQFSNSRSEMNVSTLELGDSALYLCASSLAPVNTDTQYFGPGTRLTVL.

There are a few counts of this clonotype. The chain carries TRBV24-1 and TRBJ2-1; TRBD2 matches 8 bases. Trimming cost V 2 bases and J 4 bases; bases outside gene matches: 9. There are 17 residues in the CDR3. Germline V gene sequence: CDR1 KGHDR, CDR2 SFDVKD. CDR3 loop: CATSDSRMASGYNEQFF. DNA for the CDR3: TGTGCCACCAGTGATTCTCGCATGGCTAGCGGGTACAATGAGCAGTTCTTC.

This clonotype was observed a handful of times. This chain uses TRBV4-1 with TRBJ1-2, with D uncertain. The CDR3 loop spans 13 amino acids. V was trimmed by 2 bases and J by 1 base, leaving 5 bases between them. CDR1 MGHRA and CDR2 YSYEKL come from the germline V gene. The CDR3 region has the DNA TGCGCCAGCAGCCAACCCAATAACTATGGCTACACCTTC. Its translation is CASSQPNNYGYTF.

The chain combines TRBV12-3 or TRBV12-4 with TRBJ1-1; no clear D. The CDR3 length is 14 residues. Deletions cut 6 bases from V and 4 bases from J, with 15 bases between. The CDR3 DNA follows: TGTGCCAGCAGCCTTCGACACCCCAGCACTGAAGCTTTCTTT. It codes for CASSLRHPSTEAFF.

The chain joins TRBV7-9 to TRBJ2-7, with TRBD2 as a possible D gene (5 bases). Germline CDR1 is SEHNR and CDR2 is FQNEAQ (reference sequence). This CDR3 has 17 residues. Deletions cut 0 bases from V and 0 bases from J, with 15 bases between. CDR3 amino acids: CASSLASRAVISYEQYF. CDR3 in DNA: TGTGCCAGCAGCTTAGCGTCTCGAGCGGTGATCTCCTACGAGCAGTACTTC.

The chain links TRBV12-3 or TRBV12-4 to TRBJ2-2; no clear D gene. The CDR3 is 12 amino acids. Deletions cut 9 bases from V and 4 bases from J, with 9 bases between. CDR3 loop: CARETGTGELFF. CDR3 in DNA: TGTGCCAGGGAGACTGGCACCGGGGAGCTGTTTTTT.

The table lists this clonotype with a few counts. As DNA, the CDR3 is TGTGCCAGCAGCTTATTGGCGGGGTTCTACGACGAGCAGTACTTC. As protein: CASSLLAGFYDEQYF. The V call is TRBV7-9, the J call TRBJ2-7; D perhaps matches TRBD2 (6 bases). The V gene's germline CDR1 is SEHNR and CDR2 FQNEAQ (reference sequence). Trimming removed 2 bases from V and 5 bases from J, with 16 bases in between. The CDR3 spans 15 residues.